The present T cell receptor beta chain was sequenced within a study of T cells after yellow fever vaccination (dated by TCRdb to the late 2010s). In the study overall: The SMART-Seq v4 Ultra Low Input RNA kit was used to prepare libraries from fractions with low cell numbers. To follow T-cell clones before and after primary and booster YFV17D yellow fever vaccination, bulk TCR alpha and beta repertoires were sequenced over time. Two healthy male donors, one aged 18 to 29 and one aged 30 to 40 years, made up the cohort. Blood was drawn at multiple timepoints before and after primary and secondary immunization, with bulk PBMC replicates and cell subsets isolated.

The CDR3 sequence holds 16 residues, the cysteine and phenylalanine included. Only the CDR3 portion is preserved as DNA: 48 bases, with reading frame beginning at the first base. The germline V and J ends show losses of 4 bases and 4 bases respectively, and no gene match explains 12 bases of the junction. In the germline V gene (reference sequence), CDR1 corresponds to SGHKS and CDR2 to YYEKEE. What the research found in general, with its limitations: A small share of clonotypes occurred in both CD4 and CD8 compartments, likely arising from convergent recombination. After the booster, most of the clones that had expanded following primary vaccination were detected again (just under 97% of CD4 and roughly 90% of CD8), which suggests that memory was broadly maintained. Because abundant contaminating clonotypes from the bulk population could be contained in FACS-sorted repertoires, computational filtering was required. Only a couple of donors were included in the study, so the extent to which the findings can be generalized is limited. The secondary T-cell response was weaker than the primary response but faster, peaking on day 5 instead of day 15.

This clonotype occurred many times. The target of this receptor is not known. No much larger clonotype is one base removed from it; base qualities were not supplied. The treatment or condition label on this specimen signifies: live attenuated yellow fever vaccine strain. PBMCs were isolated from peripheral blood using a standard Ficoll-Paque protocol. Dynabeads CD4 and CD8 positive selection kits were used to isolate CD4 and CD8 T-cell fractions. TriZol was used to extract RNA from bulk PBMCs, from CD4 and CD8 fractions, and from dextramer-positive and dextramer-negative fractions. Synthesis of TCR cDNA relied on 5'RACE template switching, a step that introduced a universal primer site along with unique molecular identifiers. Priming of cDNA synthesis was performed from both the TCR alpha and TCR beta constant segments. Libraries were amplified in two PCR steps, with sample barcodes and sequencing adapters added in the second step. Sequencing of the libraries was done on either Illumina HiSeq 2500 (2x100 bp) or NovaSeq (2x150 bp). Processing in the source paper ran as follows. MIGEC handled demultiplexing of reads and collapsing into UMI consensus sequences, while MiXCR performed V(D)J alignment. Clonotypes responding to the vaccine were identified with edgeR on replicate PBMC samples, with the criteria of FDR below 0.01 and a log2 fold change above 5 up to day 15. Each bulk clonotype received a CD4 or CD8 identity based on whether the sequenced CD4 or CD8 repertoire contained that clonotype at higher abundance. TCRdb redid the processing of the public reads, applying fastp at Q25 and MiXCR, and retained in-frame beta chains. CDR3 protein duplicates are merged, each entry listing the most common genes and DNA. TCRdb, rather than the study authors, made the V and J calls. Across this sample there are some 110,000 distinct CDR3 sequences, with around 8% seen only once. The ten largest clones represent 25% of the sample.

The chain links TRBV5-5 with TRBJ2-3; 7 bases in the junction line up with TRBD1. The source is a man aged 25 to 45 who received the YFV17D yellow fever vaccine. Here the sequenced sample was CD8+ T cells sorted from PBMCs, taken 45 days after the yellow fever booster vaccination. The DNA is TGTGCCAGCAGCACCTTCACAGGGGCTTCGTCAGATACGCAGTATTTT. Its translation reads: CASSTFTGASSDTQYF.